This TCR beta chain is from a study of OX40 agonist ivuxolimab in advanced cancers. Study results and caveats: Low normalized T-cell clonal expansion was additionally recorded for some nonresponders.

The germline V gene encodes CDR1 MNHEY and CDR2 SVGAGI. V was clipped by 2 bases and J by 0 bases, with 7 bases between them. The CDR3 has 14 residues. This table comes from immunoSEQ multiplex PCR, and its TCRdb copy is limited to in-frame clones, with some not included. The table records roughly 80,000 clones, over 90% of them present only once. In the case of this clone: As yet, its antigen is unknown.

The chain has TRBV6-5 and TRBJ1-1; D may be TRBD1 (5 bases). The source is an adult with an advanced solid tumor such as melanoma, head and neck, liver or kidney cancer. The material sequenced was CD4+ or CD8+ T cells sorted from blood, taken in a trial of the OX40 agonist ivuxolimab. The CDR3 DNA sequence: TGTGCCAGCAGTTACGGGGCCATGAACACTGAAGCTTTCTTT. It specifies CASSYGAMNTEAFF.